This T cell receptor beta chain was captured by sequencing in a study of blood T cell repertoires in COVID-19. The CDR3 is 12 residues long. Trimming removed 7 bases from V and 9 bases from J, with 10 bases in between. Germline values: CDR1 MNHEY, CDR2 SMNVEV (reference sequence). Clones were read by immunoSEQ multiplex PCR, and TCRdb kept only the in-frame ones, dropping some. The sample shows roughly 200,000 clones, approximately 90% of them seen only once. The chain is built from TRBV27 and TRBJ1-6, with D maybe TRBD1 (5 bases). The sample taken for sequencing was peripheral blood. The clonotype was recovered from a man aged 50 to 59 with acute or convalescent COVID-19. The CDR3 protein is CASTSQGSPLHF. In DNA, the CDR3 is TGTGCCAGCACTTCTCAGGGTTCACCCCTCCACTTT.